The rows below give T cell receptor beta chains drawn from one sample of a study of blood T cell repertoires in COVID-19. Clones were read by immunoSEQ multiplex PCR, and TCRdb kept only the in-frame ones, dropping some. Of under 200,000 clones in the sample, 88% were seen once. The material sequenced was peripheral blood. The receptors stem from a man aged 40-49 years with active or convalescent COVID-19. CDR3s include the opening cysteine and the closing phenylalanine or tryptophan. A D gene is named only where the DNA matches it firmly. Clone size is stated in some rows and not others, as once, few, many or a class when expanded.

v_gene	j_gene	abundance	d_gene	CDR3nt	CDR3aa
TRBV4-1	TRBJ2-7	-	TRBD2	TGCGCCAGCAGCCAAGACTTTCGTCTAGCGGGAGTAACGTACGAGCAGTACTTC	CASSQDFRLAGVTYEQYF
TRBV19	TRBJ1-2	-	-	TGTGCCAGTAGCCTAAAGCCGGGAGCCAACTTCTATGGCTACACCTTC	CASSLKPGANFYGYTF
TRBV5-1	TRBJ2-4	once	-	TGCGCCAGCAGCTTGACTAGTGGAGCGGTCAAAAACATTCAGTACTTC	CASSLTSGAVKNIQYF
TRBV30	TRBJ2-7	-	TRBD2	TGTGCCTGGGAGCGGATGACCGGGACTAGCGACCACGAGCAGTACTTC	CAWERMTGTSDHEQYF
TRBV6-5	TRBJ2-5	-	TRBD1	TGTGCCAGCAGGACAGGGTTCGAGACCCAGTACTTC	CASRTGFETQYF
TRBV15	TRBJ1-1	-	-	TGTGCCACCAGCAGAGGGACAAACACTGAAGCTTTCTTT	CATSRGTNTEAFF
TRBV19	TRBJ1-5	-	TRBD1	TGTGCCAGTGCCCGAACTCTCGGGACAGACGGTATCCTAGGGAGCAATCAGCCCCAGCATTTT	CASARTLGTDGILGSNQPQHF
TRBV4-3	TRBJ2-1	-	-	TGCGCCAGCAGCCAAGACAGGGCGAGTACGTACAATGAGCAGTTCTTC	CASSQDRASTYNEQFF
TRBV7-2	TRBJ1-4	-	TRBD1	TGTGCCAGCAGCTTAAAGGGGGCGGGTGAAAAACTGTTTTTT	CASSLKGAGEKLFF
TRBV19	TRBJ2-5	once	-	TGTGCCAGTAGTATAGTGGCCCAAGAGACCCAGTACTTC	CASSIVAQETQYF
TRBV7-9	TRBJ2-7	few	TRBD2	TGTGCCAGCAGCTTTAGGGCTAGCGGGAGTGGCTCCTACGAGCAGTACTTC	CASSFRASGSGSYEQYF
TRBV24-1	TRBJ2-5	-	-	TGTGCCACCGCTTCTTCCGAGCAGACCCAGTACTTC	CATASSEQTQYF
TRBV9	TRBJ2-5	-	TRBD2	TGTGCCAGCAGCCCACGGACTAGCGCCCAAGAGACCCAGTACTTC	CASSPRTSAQETQYF
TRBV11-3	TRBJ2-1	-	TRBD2	TGTGCCAGCAGCTTAGATTTAGCGGGGGGCTACAATGAGCAGTTCTTC	CASSLDLAGGYNEQFF
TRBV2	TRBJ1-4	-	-	TGTGCCAGCAGCGCGGTAGGTGAAAAACTGTTTTTT	CASSAVGEKLFF
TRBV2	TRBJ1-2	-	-	TGTGCCAGCACGGAGGACAACTATGGCTACACCTTC	CASTEDNYGYTF
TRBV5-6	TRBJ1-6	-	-	TGTGCCAGCAGCAAACGGGGGACCTATAATTCACCCCTCCACTTT	CASSKRGTYNSPLHF
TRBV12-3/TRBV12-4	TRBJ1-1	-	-	TGTGCCAGCAATTACGGGAACACTGAAGCTTTCTTT	CASNYGNTEAFF
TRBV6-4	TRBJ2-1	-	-	TGTGCCAGCAGGGGAGAAGGGGGGGCAGGGGAGCAGTTCTTC	CASRGEGGAGEQFF
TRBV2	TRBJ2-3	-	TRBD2	TGTGCCAGCAGTGGAGGACTAGCGGGAGGGTTCGATACGCAGTATTTT	CASSGGLAGGFDTQYF
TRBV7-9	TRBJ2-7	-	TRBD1	TGTGCCAGCAGCTTACAACAGGGGTCCTACTCCTACGAGCAGTACTTC	CASSLQQGSYSYEQYF
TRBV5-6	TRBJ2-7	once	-	TGTGCCAGCAGCTTGGGGGAGACCCGACACTCGATCTACGAGCAGTACTTC	CASSLGETRHSIYEQYF
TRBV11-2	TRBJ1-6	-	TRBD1	TGTGCCAGCAGCTTAACGGTCAGGGGGCTAGCCTATAATTCACCCCTCCACTTT	CASSLTVRGLAYNSPLHF
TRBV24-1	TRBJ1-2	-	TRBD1	TGTGCCACCAGTGATCCGGGACAGGGGGTTGGCGGCTACACCTTC	CATSDPGQGVGGYTF
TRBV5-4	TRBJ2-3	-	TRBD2	TGTGCCAGCAGCTTAGGACTAGCGGGGGGGCCGATGACAGATACGCAGTATTTT	CASSLGLAGGPMTDTQYF
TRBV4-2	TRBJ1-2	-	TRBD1	TGTGCCAGCAGCCGCCTTGGGACAGGGTATGGCTACACCTTC	CASSRLGTGYGYTF
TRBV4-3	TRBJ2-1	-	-	TGCGCCAGCAGCCAAGATTTGGTGCCAGGTAATGAGCAGTTCTTC	CASSQDLVPGNEQFF
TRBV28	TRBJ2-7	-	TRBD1	TGTGCCAGCAGTTTTAGGGACGGACAGGGTTTTCACGAGCAGTACTTC	CASSFRDGQGFHEQYF
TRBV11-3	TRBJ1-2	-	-	TGTGCCAGCAGCCCCCGGGAGTCGTCTGGCTACACCTTC	CASSPRESSGYTF
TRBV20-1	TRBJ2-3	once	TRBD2	TGCAGTGCTAGTACAGCGGGGACTTCTAGCACAGATACGCAGTATTTT	CSASTAGTSSTDTQYF
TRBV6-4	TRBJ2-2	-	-	TGTGCCAGCAGAGCAGGGTTCGCCGGGGAGCTGTTTTTT	CASRAGFAGELFF
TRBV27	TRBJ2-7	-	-	TGTGCCAGCATCCCGGACTATCGGTTCTCCTACGAGCAGTACTTC	CASIPDYRFSYEQYF
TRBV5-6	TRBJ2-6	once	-	TGTGCCAGCAGCTCCGACAGCTCTGGGGCCAACGTCCTGACTTTC	CASSSDSSGANVLTF
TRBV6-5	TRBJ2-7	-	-	TGTGCCAGCAGTACGGCGGAGAACTACGAGCAGTACTTC	CASSTAENYEQYF
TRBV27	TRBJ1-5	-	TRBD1	TGTGCCAGCAGAACAGGGGGCGACAATCAGCCCCAGCATTTT	CASRTGGDNQPQHF
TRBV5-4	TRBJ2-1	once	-	TGTGCCAGCAGCTTGGCGGGAGAGCGGCAGTTCTTC	CASSLAGERQFF
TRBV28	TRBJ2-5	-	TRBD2	TGTGCCAGCCGACTAGCGGGAGAGGGGGAGACCCAGTACTTC	CASRLAGEGETQYF
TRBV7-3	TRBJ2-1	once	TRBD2	TGTGCCAGCAGCATACTAGCGGGGGGTTACAATGAGCAGTTCTTC	CASSILAGGYNEQFF
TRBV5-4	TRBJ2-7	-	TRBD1	TGTGCCAGCAGCCCCCCCGGGACAGGGATTTCCGAGCAGTACTTC	CASSPPGTGISEQYF
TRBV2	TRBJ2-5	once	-	TGTGCCAGCAGACCCAGTCCGGGGTCCCAAGAGACCCAGTACTTC	CASRPSPGSQETQYF
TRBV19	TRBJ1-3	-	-	TGTGCCAGTCAACGCATAGTGACGGCGGAGTTATTTGGAAACACCATATATTTT	CASQRIVTAELFGNTIYF
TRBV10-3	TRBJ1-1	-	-	TGTGCCACCACAGACCCCCCCGGGGGGCGAGCTTTCTTT	CATTDPPGGRAFF
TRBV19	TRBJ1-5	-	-	TGTGCCAGTACTGCGGGGGGCACAAATCAGCCCCAGCATTTT	CASTAGGTNQPQHF
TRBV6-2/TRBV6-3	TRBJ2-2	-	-	TGTGCCAGCAGTTACGTCAGGGCCGGGGAGCTGTTTTTT	CASSYVRAGELFF
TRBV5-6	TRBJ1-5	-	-	TGTGCCAGCAGCCCTTCACCTAACAGGGAGAGAATTCAGCCCCAGCATTTT	CASSPSPNRERIQPQHF
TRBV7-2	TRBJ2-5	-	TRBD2	TGTGCCAGCAGCTTTGCCAGCGGGGGGGTGGAGACCCAGTACTTC	CASSFASGGVETQYF
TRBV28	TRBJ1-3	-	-	TGTGCCAGCTTCTCAGGGGATAACTCTGGAAACACCATATATTTT	CASFSGDNSGNTIYF
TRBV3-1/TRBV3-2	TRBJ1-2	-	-	TGTGCCAGCAGCCCCCGGGACACTGCTAACTATGGCTACACCTTC	CASSPRDTANYGYTF
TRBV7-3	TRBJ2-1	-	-	TGTGCCAGCAGCTTAAGAAGCGGAGGATACAATGAGCAGTTCTTC	CASSLRSGGYNEQFF
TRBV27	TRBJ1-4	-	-	TGTGCCAGCAGTTTTTTACCCCCAGCTAATGAAAAACTGTTTTTT	CASSFLPPANEKLFF
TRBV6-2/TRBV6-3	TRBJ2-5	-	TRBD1	TGTGCCAGCAGTTACTCACAGGGGTCGGCACAAGAGACCCAGTACTTC	CASSYSQGSAQETQYF
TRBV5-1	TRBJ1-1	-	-	TGCGCCAGCAGCCCCCACAGCTTGAACACTGAAGCTTTCTTT	CASSPHSLNTEAFF
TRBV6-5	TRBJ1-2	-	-	TGTGCCAGCAGTTACTCAGGCGGCAGATTTTACTATGGCTACACCTTC	CASSYSGGRFYYGYTF
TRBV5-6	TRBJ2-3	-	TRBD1	TGTGCCAGCAGCACAGGGGGCACAGATACGCAGTATTTT	CASSTGGTDTQYF
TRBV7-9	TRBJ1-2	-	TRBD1	TGTGCCAGCAGCCCCGGGACAGGGGGCTACACCTTC	CASSPGTGGYTF
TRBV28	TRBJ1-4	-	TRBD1	TGTGCCAGCAGTTTATCCGGGACAGGAACTCGTAATGAAAAACTGTTTTTT	CASSLSGTGTRNEKLFF
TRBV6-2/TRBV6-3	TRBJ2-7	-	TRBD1	TGTGCCAGCAGTTACTCTATCAGGGACAGGGCCTCCTACGAGCAGTACTTC	CASSYSIRDRASYEQYF
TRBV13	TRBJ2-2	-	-	TGTGCCAGCACCTCCGGGAGAAACACCGGGGAGCTGTTTTTT	CASTSGRNTGELFF